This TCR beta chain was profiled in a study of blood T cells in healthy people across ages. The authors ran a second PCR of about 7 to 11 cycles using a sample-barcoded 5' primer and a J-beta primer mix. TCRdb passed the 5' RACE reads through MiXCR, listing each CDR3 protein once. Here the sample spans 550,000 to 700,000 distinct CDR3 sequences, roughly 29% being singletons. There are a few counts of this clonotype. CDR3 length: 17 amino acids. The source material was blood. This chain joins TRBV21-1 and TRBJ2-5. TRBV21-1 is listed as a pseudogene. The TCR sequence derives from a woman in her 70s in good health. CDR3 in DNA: TGTGCCAGCAGCAAAGGAGAGGAGTTCGCCTTCCAAGAGACCCAGTACTTC. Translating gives CASSKGEEFAFQETQYF.